Detailed here is one T cell receptor beta chain. Its recognized antigen is unknown. No clone much larger than this one lies a single base away; base qualities are absent. The data derive from a study of control samples from healthy donors and cancer patients (TCRdb year 2020). V drops 1 base and J drops 0 bases, leaving 19 bases in between. The germline V gene encodes CDR1 SGHTA and CDR2 FQGNSA. The CDR3 runs 19 residues from the cysteine to the phenylalanine. The CDR3 DNA has 57 bases and is translated from base 1. Libraries were prepared through the immunoSEQ multiplex PCR assay. TCRdb retrieved this table from immuneACCESS and kept in-frame rearrangements only. Not all clones are present; in checked studies, unresolved V genes account for under half, and no reason is known for the remainder. The sample records some 120,000 clones, more than 75% of which are singletons. Around 2.5% of the sample comes from the top ten.

This sequence was found in a woman in her 70s in good health. Input material: blood. The chain joins TRBV7-2 to TRBJ2-4, with the D gene not confidently named. The bases are TGTGCCAGCAGCTTAGTAGGGAAGGGTGGAAAAGTAGCCAAAAACATTCAGTACTTC. Translated, this is CASSLVGKGGKVAKNIQYF. With all but the CDR3 taken from the reference TRBV7-2 and TRBJ2-4 genes, the full variable domain is: GAGVSQSPSNKVTEKGKDVELRCDPISGHTALYWYRQSLGQGLEFLIYFQGNSAPDKSGLPSDRFSAERTGGSVSTLTIQRTQQEDSAVYLCASSLVGKGGKVAKNIQYFGAGTRLSVL.